What follows are 23 T cell receptor beta chains derived from one specimen sequenced in a study of a mutant IDH1 vaccine in newly diagnosed glioma. Specified time point: week 47, end of study. Each dose delivered 300 ug of mutant IDH1 20-mer peptide subcutaneously with imiquimod. TCRdb's table, derived via immunoSEQ multiplex PCR, lists solely in-frame clones and lacks some. The sample includes about 50,000 clones, approximately 80% of them seen just once. These receptors' antigens are unknown. The sequenced sample was PBMCs, obtained from a glioma patient whose treatment included an IDH1 peptide vaccine. These TCRs come from a woman between 40 and 55 years old with glioma. Some clones in this sample may be carry-over from other donors' samples.

This chain connects TRBV7-8 to TRBJ2-7; 7 nucleotides agree with TRBD1. This CDR3 contains 15 residues. CDR1 is SGHVS and CDR2 is FQNEAQ in the germline V gene. The V and J ends lost 6 bases and 0 bases, in that order; junction bases with no gene match: 8. The CDR3 reads CASRDNRGHSYEQYF. In DNA form, the CDR3 reads TGTGCCAGCAGGGATAACAGGGGACACTCCTACGAGCAGTACTTC.

CDR3 DNA sequence: TGTGCCAGCAGTTCTTACAGGGGCGAGACCCAGTACTTC. The encoded protein is CASSSYRGETQYF. The rearrangement uses TRBV6-5 and TRBJ2-5; TRBD1 agrees at 7 bases. Germline V gene sequence: CDR1 MNHEY, CDR2 SVGAGI. The junction had 4 bases not matched to a gene; V was cut back by 4 bases and J by 5 bases. This CDR3 is built from 13 residues.

This chain joins TRBV20-1 and TRBJ1-4; D gene uncertain. Germline CDR1 DFQATT, CDR2 SNEGSKA (reference sequence). This CDR3 is 11 amino acids long. The V end lost 5 bases, the J end lost 17 bases, and 18 bases lay between the germline ends. The CDR3 nucleotides are TGCAGTGCTCATCACCTAGGGCGAGGTTTTTTT. Encoded protein: CSAHHLGRGFF.

The chain recombines TRBV4-1 with TRBJ1-3; D is perhaps TRBD1 (6 bases). Trimming removed 6 bases at V and 0 bases at J, with 15 bases between. The germline CDR1 and CDR2 sequences are MGHRA and YSYEKL. This CDR3 has 16 residues. The CDR3 nucleotides are TGCGCCAGCAGTCTCTCGAGGACAGCCTCTGGAAACACCATATATTTT. Residues: CASSLSRTASGNTIYF.

This clone was picked up a small number of times. V gene TRBV9 combines with J gene TRBJ2-2, with TRBD2 as a possible D gene (5 bases). V lost 0 bases to trimming and J lost 5 bases, with 17 bases between them. In germline, CDR1 is SGDLS, CDR2 YYNGEE. This CDR3 has 17 residues. Here the CDR3 reads CASSVGVALPGTGELFF. The CDR3 DNA sequence: TGTGCCAGCAGCGTAGGGGTAGCGCTCCCAGGTACCGGGGAGCTGTTTTTT.

Details on this clone: At the DNA level, this CDR3 is encoded by other sequences in the same sample as well. The chain couples TRBV29-1 to TRBJ1-5; D is possibly TRBD1 (6 bases). V was shortened by 4 bases and J by 1 base, with 8 bases between the two germline ends. Per the germline V gene, CDR1 is SQVTM and CDR2 is ANQGSEA. The CDR3 spans 13 residues. The CDR3 DNA reads as TGCAGCGTTGGGCAGGGGAGCAATCAGCCCCAGCATTTT. Residues: CSVGQGSNQPQHF.

Remarks on this clone: Other DNA variants within this sample encode the same CDR3. This chain joins TRBV30 and TRBJ2-7; D call uncertain. The CDR3 has 13 amino acids. Trimming stripped 3 bases from V and 0 bases from J, with 9 bases between. Per the germline V gene, CDR1 is GTSNPN and CDR2 is SVGIG (reference sequence). The CDR3, as DNA: TGTGCCTGGAGCGTGGGCAGCTCCTACGAGCAGTACTTC. Translation gives CAWSVGSSYEQYF.

V is TRBV5-1 and J is TRBJ2-5; no clear D gene. Germline values: CDR1 SGHRS, CDR2 YFSETQ. V was trimmed by 5 bases and J by 5 bases, leaving 16 bases between them. The CDR3 is 14 amino acids. CDR3 DNA: TGCGCCAGCAGTCCCGAGCCTAGTGGGGAGACCCAGTACTTC. Translated, it gives CASSPEPSGETQYF.

The chain employs TRBV9 and TRBJ1-6; 7 bases map to TRBD1. The V gene end was trimmed by 0 bases and the J gene end by 8 bases; junction bases not matched to a gene: 5. This CDR3 region has 15 residues. Germline lookup yields CDR1 SGDLS and CDR2 YYNGEE. The CDR3 reads CASSVGGQPYSPLHF. The CDR3 DNA reads as TGTGCCAGCAGCGTAGGGGGACAGCCGTATTCACCCCTCCACTTT.

The gene calls are TRBV9 and TRBJ2-7, with TRBD1 matching 8 bases. After removal of 0 bases from V and 4 bases from J, the junction contained 3 bases not matched to a gene. The CDR3 spans 14 residues. Germline loops: CDR1 SGDLS, CDR2 YYNGEE. CDR3 loop: CASSVDRGSYEQYF. CDR3 sequence (DNA): TGTGCCAGCAGCGTAGACAGGGGGTCTTACGAGCAGTACTTC.

V usage is TRBV30 and J usage is TRBJ1-1; 8 bases are shared with TRBD1. Germline trimming cut 3 bases from V and 11 bases from J; bases unmatched to any gene: 14. The CDR3 is made up of 14 amino acids. From germline, CDR1 is GTSNPN and CDR2 SVGIG (reference sequence). CDR3: CAWSADRVGVRAFF. The CDR3 nucleotides are TGTGCCTGGAGCGCGGACAGGGTCGGGGTGCGGGCTTTCTTT.

CDR3 DNA sequence: TGTGCCAGCATGCGGGAGAACTCCTATAATTCACCCCTCCACTTT. Translation gives CASMRENSYNSPLHF. The V call is TRBV2, the J call TRBJ1-6; D is undetermined. Deletions cut 7 bases from V and 0 bases from J, with 10 bases between. The CDR3 is 15 residues long. Per the germline V gene, CDR1 is SNHLY and CDR2 is FYNNEI.

CDR3 sequence: CASSLQGMNTEAFF. The CDR3 DNA follows: TGTGCCAGCAGCTTACAGGGGATGAACACTGAAGCTTTCTTT. The genes are TRBV7-2 and TRBJ1-1, with a tentative D call TRBD1 (6 bases). Germline lookup yields CDR1 SGHTA and CDR2 FQGNSA. Deletions cut 2 bases from V and 0 bases from J, with 7 bases between. CDR3 length: 14 amino acids.

The V call is TRBV5-1, the J call TRBJ1-3; D might be TRBD1 (5 bases). V dropped 0 bases and J dropped 4 bases, with 11 bases sitting between them. CDR3 length equals 15 residues. From germline, CDR1 is SGHRS and CDR2 YFSETQ. CDR3 nucleotides: TGCGCCAGCAGCTTGGGCCAGGGCGGCGGAAACACCATATATTTT. Translation: CASSLGQGGGNTIYF.

This chain joins TRBV18 and TRBJ1-5; 7 bases align to TRBD1. The V gene end was trimmed by 5 bases and the J gene end by 2 bases; junction bases not matched to a gene: 3. Germline V gene lookup returns CDR1 KGHSH and CDR2 LQKENI. This CDR3 contains 14 residues. This CDR3 is CASSDTGGNQPQHF. The CDR3 nucleotides are TGTGCCAGCTCAGATACAGGGGGCAATCAGCCCCAGCATTTT. The full variable domain, in which reference TRBV18 and TRBJ1-5 provide the parts outside the CDR3, is NAGVMQNPRHLVRRRGQEARLRCSPMKGHSHVYWYRQLPEEGLKFMVYLQKENIIDESGMPKERFSAEFPKEGPSILRIQQVVRGDSAAYFCASSDTGGNQPQHFGDGTRLSIL.

The gene calls are TRBV14 and TRBJ1-1; D possibly corresponds to TRBD1 (5 bases). The CDR3 length is 14 residues. V lost 4 bases to trimming and J lost 6 bases, with 15 bases between them. CDR1 and CDR2 (germline): SGHDN, FVKESK. Here the CDR3 reads CASSRTMRGAEAFF. DNA of the CDR3: TGTGCCAGCAGCCGAACCATGCGGGGCGCTGAAGCTTTCTTT.

The chain uses TRBV5-6 and TRBJ1-1; D call uncertain. V was pared by 4 bases and J by 6 bases, with 16 bases between. Looked up from germline, CDR1 is SGHDT and CDR2 is YYEEEE. CDR3 length: 14 amino acids. The DNA of the CDR3 is TGTGCCAGCAGCCAGCCCCACGTGGCCGCTGAAGCTTTCTTT. Its translation is CASSQPHVAAEAFF. Looking up the rest from reference TRBV5-6 and TRBJ1-1 gives the full variable domain: DAGVTQSPTHLIKTRGQQVTLRCSPKSGHDTVSWYQQALGQGPQFIFQYYEEEERQRGNFPDRFSGHQFPNYSSELNVNALLLGDSALYLCASSQPHVAAEAFFGQGTRLTVV.

This chain links TRBV15 with TRBJ2-1, with 7 bases matching TRBD2. CDR3 length: 17 amino acids. Germline V gives CDR1 LNHNV, CDR2 YYDKDF (reference sequence). V shed 0 bases, J shed 0 bases, and the junction held 5 bases outside the gene matches. The CDR3 here is CATSRDRTGGSYNEQFF. The CDR3 nucleotides are TGTGCCACCAGCAGAGATAGGACGGGGGGCTCCTACAATGAGCAGTTCTTC. Using reference TRBV15 and TRBJ2-1 for the parts outside the CDR3, the full variable domain is DAMVIQNPRYQVTQFGKPVTLSCSQTLNHNVMYWYQQKSSQAPKLLFHYYDKDFNNEADTPDNFQSRRPNTSFCFLDIRSPGLGDTAMYLCATSRDRTGGSYNEQFFGPGTRLTVL.

The rearrangement joins TRBV29-1 to TRBJ2-5, with 9 positions matching TRBD2. Trimming cost V 0 bases and J 2 bases; bases outside gene matches: 7. This CDR3 contains 16 residues. Germline CDR1 and CDR2: SQVTM and ANQGSEA. The CDR3 coding sequence is TGCAGCGTTGAAGATCGTTCGACTAGCGGACAAGAGACCCAGTACTTC. Translating it yields CSVEDRSTSGQETQYF. Based on the CDR3 plus reference TRBV29-1 and TRBJ2-5, the full variable domain is SAVISQKPSRDICQRGTSLTIQCQVDSQVTMMFWYRQQPGQSLTLIATANQGSEATYESGFVIDKFPISRPNLTFSTLTVSNMSPEDSSIYLCSVEDRSTSGQETQYFGPGTRLLVL.

The chain recombines TRBV5-4 with TRBJ2-7; D perhaps matches TRBD2 (6 bases). CDR1 and CDR2 (germline): SGHNT, YYREEE (reference sequence). The V and J ends lost 5 bases and 0 bases respectively, with 18 bases between them. CDR3 length: 16 amino acids. CDR3 sequence: CASRLMGGTLSYEQYF. The CDR3 bases are TGTGCCAGCAGGTTGATGGGAGGCACCCTCTCCTACGAGCAGTACTTC.

The J gene is TRBJ1-5, the V gene TRBV6-1; TRBD1 might be the D (5 bases). The CDR3 spans 15 residues. V was shortened by 7 bases and J by 2 bases, with 15 bases between the two germline ends. Germline values: CDR1 MNHNS, CDR2 SASEGT. The CDR3: CASTERGVGNQPQHF. In DNA, the CDR3 is TGTGCCAGCACCGAAAGAGGGGTCGGCAATCAGCCCCAGCATTTT.

The V and J genes are TRBV7-2 and TRBJ2-1, with TRBD2 matching 14 bases. The CDR3 is 15 residues long. In germline, CDR1 is SGHTA, CDR2 FQGNSA. With 5 bases clipped from V and 9 bases from J, the junction kept 6 bases outside the gene matches. The CDR3 DNA is TGTGCCAGCAGCCCGCCCGGGACTAGCGGGGGTGAGCAGTTCTTC. It translates to CASSPPGTSGGEQFF.

This clone has just one count. The genes are TRBV7-9 and TRBJ2-3; D is unresolved. The CDR3 runs to 13 residues. Trimming stripped 2 bases from V and 0 bases from J, with 3 bases between. Looked up from germline, CDR1 is SEHNR and CDR2 is FQNEAQ (reference sequence). The CDR3 region is CASSLISTDTQYF. In DNA form, the CDR3 reads TGTGCCAGCAGCTTAATAAGCACAGATACGCAGTATTTT.